This record covers a single T cell receptor beta chain. Its antigen is unknown. This sample stems from a study of shared clonotypes between healthy human individuals. The CDR3 has 14 amino acids. Unmatched junction bases numbered 3, after V lost 7 bases and J lost 0 bases. The germline CDR1 and CDR2 sequences are SGHTA and FQGNSA. Study-level points and caveats: Memory subsets generally showed lower estimated richness than naive subsets.

Sequencing was performed with immunoSEQ multiplex PCR; in TCRdb, only in-frame clones are kept and a portion is missing. The data contain over a million clones, around 97% of them singletons. CD45RA-negative memory and CD45RA+ naive subsets were split from the CD4+ cells. The sample consisted of naive CD4+ T cells sorted from blood. Stated subset: CD45RA+ positively selected. This sequence was found in a young man in good health. The chain combines TRBV7-2 with TRBJ2-1; 7 positions agree with TRBD1. The CDR3 reads CASKGGSSYNEQFF. The CDR3 DNA is TGTGCCAGCAAAGGGGGCAGCTCCTACAATGAGCAGTTCTTC. Full variable domain (rest looked up from reference TRBV7-2 and TRBJ2-1): GAGVSQSPSNKVTEKGKDVELRCDPISGHTALYWYRQSLGQGLEFLIYFQGNSAPDKSGLPSDRFSAERTGGSVSTLTIQRTQQEDSAVYLCASKGGSSYNEQFFGPGTRLTVL.